This T cell receptor (beta chain) emerged from a study of patients with pleural tuberculosis (dated by TCRdb to between 2013 and 2015). The data were produced on an Illumina Genome Analyzer IIx. TCRdb applied fastp at Q25 and MiXCR to the public reads, then kept only in-frame beta chains. Every CDR3 protein is listed once, alongside the most common genes and DNA of its rows. Across this sample there are 40,000 to 55,000 distinct CDR3 sequences, with approximately 7.9% seen only once. About a sixth of the sample lies in the top ten. Of note for this clonotype: What antigen it recognizes has not been identified. It has no much larger one-base neighbor in the sample; base qualities were not kept.

V is cut by 7 bases and J by 5 bases, and the space between the germline ends is 15 bases. Via the germline V gene, CDR1 is SNHLY and CDR2 FYNNEI. Including cysteine and phenylalanine, the CDR3 has 14 amino acids. The sequence is cut down to CDR3 DNA, 42 bases in frame from base 1. The chain was built from TRBV2 and TRBJ1-5; confidence is insufficient to name the D gene. This sequence was found in a human donor with pleural tuberculosis. The encoded CDR3 is CASTLQGSHQPQHF. The DNA is TGTGCCAGCACTCTACAAGGCTCGCATCAGCCCCAGCATTTT.